Listed below are T cell receptor beta chains from one sample, sequenced in a study of T cell responses to AZD1222 COVID-19 vaccine. The assay was immunoSEQ multiplex PCR, and TCRdb's table has in-frame clones only and misses some. Among 200,000 to 250,000 clones, roughly 91% were seen once, and the ten largest hold roughly 0.99%. The specimen comprised peripheral blood, sampled on day 0 of MenACWY control vaccination. The receptors were sampled from an adult in good health. Both conserved end residues are part of each CDR3. D genes are given only for firm matches. Some rows have no size entry. The others give once, few or many, or a class for an expanded clone.

D gene | CDR3 length | J gene | clone size | V gene | CDR3 protein | CDR3 DNA
. | 14 | TRBJ2-7 | . | TRBV6-5 | CASSYDRRTYEQYF | TGTGCCAGCAGTTACGATAGGAGAACCTACGAGCAGTACTTC
TRBD1 | 16 | TRBJ1-5 | . | TRBV7-9 | CASSLALGGPEQPQHF | TGTGCCAGCAGCTTAGCCCTAGGGGGCCCGGAGCAGCCCCAGCATTTT
TRBD1 | 16 | TRBJ1-2 | once | TRBV14 | CASSHLGQGGGYGYTF | TGTGCCAGCAGCCATCTTGGACAGGGCGGAGGCTATGGCTACACCTTC
TRBD1 | 15 | TRBJ2-4 | . | TRBV20-1 | CSASPGQIAKNIQYF | TGCAGTGCTAGTCCGGGACAGATAGCCAAAAACATTCAGTACTTC
. | 13 | TRBJ1-6 | . | TRBV5-5 | CASSLSPGPPLHF | TGTGCCAGCAGCTTGTCCCCAGGTCCACCCCTCCACTTT
. | 16 | TRBJ1-4 | . | TRBV6-1 | CASSELSKTVNEKLFF | TGTGCCAGCAGTGAACTGAGTAAGACAGTTAATGAAAAACTGTTTTTT
. | 15 | TRBJ2-7 | . | TRBV19 | CASSMRQGEGYEQYF | TGTGCCAGTAGTATGAGGCAGGGCGAAGGATACGAGCAGTACTTC
. | 13 | TRBJ2-1 | . | TRBV6-5 | CASSYSNYNEQFF | TGTGCCAGCAGTTACTCGAACTACAATGAGCAGTTCTTC
TRBD1 | 19 | TRBJ1-3 | . | TRBV4-3 | CASSQEFRRDRNFGNTIYF | TGCGCCAGCAGCCAAGAATTTAGAAGGGACAGAAATTTTGGAAACACCATATATTTT
. | 11 | TRBJ2-1 | . | TRBV9 | CASSVDNEQFF | TGTGCCAGCAGCGTAGATAATGAGCAGTTCTTC
TRBD1 | 14 | TRBJ2-3 | . | TRBV29-1 | CSVQGQDGPDTQYF | TGCAGCGTTCAGGGACAGGATGGGCCAGATACGCAGTATTTT
. | 12 | TRBJ1-2 | . | TRBV2 | CASSVWLGGYTF | TGTGCCAGCAGTGTCTGGCTCGGGGGCTACACCTTC
TRBD1 | 15 | TRBJ2-2 | . | TRBV7-7 | CASSYDRGNTGELFF | TGTGCTAGCAGTTACGACAGGGGAAACACCGGGGAGCTGTTTTTT
TRBD1 | 12 | TRBJ1-2 | . | TRBV2 | CASIQGAGGYTF | TGTGCCAGTATTCAGGGGGCAGGGGGCTACACCTTC
. | 16 | TRBJ2-3 | . | TRBV15 | CATSRESGRRTDTQYF | TGTGCCACCAGCAGAGAATCGGGCAGGCGCACAGATACGCAGTATTTT
. | 15 | TRBJ1-2 | . | TRBV19 | CASREGGAGNYGYTF | TGTGCCAGTAGAGAGGGGGGCGCCGGCAACTATGGCTACACCTTC
. | 16 | TRBJ2-6 | . | TRBV11-3 | CASSLGPRSGANVLTF | TGTGCCAGCAGCTTAGGTCCGCGCTCTGGGGCCAACGTCCTGACTTTC
. | 15 | TRBJ1-1 | medium-sized | TRBV28 | CASTPHRGMNTEAFF | TGTGCCAGCACCCCCCATCGGGGGATGAACACTGAAGCTTTCTTT
TRBD1 | 14 | TRBJ2-7 | . | TRBV5-5 | CASRAGTDWGEQYF | TGTGCCAGCAGGGCCGGGACAGACTGGGGCGAGCAGTACTTC
. | 13 | TRBJ2-7 | . | TRBV9 | CASSASGSYEQYF | TGTGCCAGCAGCGCGTCGGGCTCCTACGAGCAGTACTTC
. | 13 | TRBJ2-1 | once | TRBV27 | CASRPRPNNEQFF | TGTGCCAGCAGGCCGCGGCCCAACAATGAGCAGTTCTTC
. | 13 | TRBJ1-2 | . | TRBV6-5 | CASRADRVYGYTF | TGTGCCAGCAGGGCCGACAGAGTCTATGGCTACACCTTC
. | 13 | TRBJ1-2 | . | TRBV28 | CASRRGANYGYTF | TGTGCCAGCAGAAGGGGGGCAAACTATGGCTACACCTTC
. | 15 | TRBJ1-6 | . | TRBV19 | CASSLGSQGNSPLHF | TGTGCCAGTAGTCTAGGTTCCCAGGGGAATTCACCCCTCCACTTT
. | 13 | TRBJ1-1 | many | TRBV19 | CASSIPGNTEAFF | TGTGCCAGTAGTATACCGGGGAACACTGAAGCTTTCTTT
. | 15 | TRBJ2-7 | . | TRBV2 | CASSDAYRAGYEQYF | TGTGCCAGCAGTGACGCTTACAGGGCGGGGTACGAGCAGTACTTC
. | 16 | TRBJ1-5 | . | TRBV5-5 | CASSLQGGASNQPQHF | TGTGCCAGCAGCTTGCAAGGTGGGGCCAGCAATCAGCCCCAGCATTTT
TRBD1 | 16 | TRBJ1-5 | . | TRBV19 | CASRQGGLYSNQPQHF | TGTGCCAGTAGGCAAGGGGGCCTATATAGCAATCAGCCCCAGCATTTT
. | 11 | TRBJ1-1 | . | TRBV18 | CASSPSGGAFF | TGTGCCAGCTCACCGTCGGGCGGAGCTTTCTTT
. | 14 | TRBJ1-1 | . | TRBV6-5 | CASRTTVPNTEAFF | TGTGCCAGCAGGACGACAGTACCGAACACTGAAGCTTTCTTT
. | 15 | TRBJ1-6 | . | TRBV15 | CATSRGTGFNSPLHF | TGTGCCACCAGCAGAGGAACAGGGTTCAATTCACCCCTCCACTTT
. | 16 | TRBJ1-5 | once | TRBV19 | CASRGKLQYSNQPQHF | TGTGCCAGTAGGGGAAAACTACAGTACAGCAATCAGCCCCAGCATTTT
. | 14 | TRBJ2-1 | once | TRBV5-1 | CASSLTVSYNEQFF | TGCGCCAGCAGCTTGACTGTTAGCTACAATGAGCAGTTCTTC
. | 20 | TRBJ1-5 | . | TRBV3-1/TRBV3-2 | CASSRAGLSRTKHSNQPQHF | TGTGCCAGCAGCCGAGCGGGGTTAAGTCGGACGAAGCATAGCAATCAGCCCCAGCATTTT